The present T cell receptor (beta chain) was sequenced within a study of blood T cells in healthy people across ages. Study-level background: About one barcoded TCR beta cDNA was captured per two T cells. Broader study findings: Across the age range, TCR beta diversity per million T cells fell in a roughly linear way.

As concerns this clonotype: What it binds is not known.

Then a second PCR, running about 7 to 11 cycles, was carried out with a sample-barcoded 5' primer and a J-beta primer mix. TCRdb re-called the 5' RACE reads with MiXCR, one entry per CDR3 protein. The sample contains about 1.7 million distinct CDR3 sequences, 28% of which appear only once. Donors gave roughly 9.1 milliliters of peripheral blood apiece. The sample was blood. The source is a woman aged 25 to 39 in good health.

The CDR3 loop reads CASSQTTSRNEQFF. The CDR3 DNA reads as TGCGCCAGCAGCCAAACTACAAGCCGCAATGAGCAGTTCTTC. V is TRBV4-1 and J is TRBJ2-1; D is unresolved. Germline CDR1 MGHRA, CDR2 YSYEKL. V lost 2 bases and J 6 bases, leaving 11 bases between the germline ends. The CDR3 sequence is 14 residues long.